Given below is one TCR beta chain in context. The antigen is not known. The junction and the germline gene differ at one end; a read error may be behind it. Built from TCR beta cDNA, the libraries had unique molecular identifiers in them. TCRdb analysed the PCR reads with MiXCR anew, one entry per CDR3 protein. This sample has 750,000 to 950,000 distinct CDR3 sequences, with around 45% found just once. The sample belongs to a study of post-analysis software for immune sequencing data. Study information: The patients showed relapsing-remitting, secondary progressive and progressive-relapsing multiple sclerosis courses.

Study-wide points: People with multiple sclerosis had a significantly lower normalized Chao1 diversity than controls did. Included in a set of five TRBV segments more frequent in patients than controls were TRBV5-6, TRBV5-1 and TRBV20-1.

The germline V gene has CDR1 MNHNY and CDR2 SVGAGI (reference sequence). This CDR3 is built from 15 residues. The origin of this receptor is a girl aged 10 to 17 with multiple sclerosis. Sequenced sample: blood. The gene calls are TRBV6-6 and TRBJ1-2; maybe TRBD1 (5 bases). CDR3 in DNA: TGTGCCAGCAGTCGAACAGCCTCGGGGGACTATGACTACACCTTC. The encoded protein is CASSRTASGDYDYTF.